This is a list of T cell receptor beta chains from one sample in a study of patients and donors after allogeneic stem cell transplantation. A single record per CDR3 protein comes from TCRdb applying MiXCR to the RT-PCR reads. The table records around 240,000 distinct CDR3 sequences, around an eighth of them present only once. Sequencing input: blood, either unsorted or a sorted T cell fraction (not recorded which). The origin of the receptors is a human donor who was either an allogeneic HSCT recipient or a stem cell or donor lymphocyte infusion donor (not recorded which). It is not recorded whose cells these are; they may come from a transplant donor. The CDR3 runs from the conserved cysteine through the conserved F or W. A D gene is named only where the DNA matches it firmly. Clone size is stated in some rows and not others, as once, few, many or a class when expanded.

d_call	v_call	j_call	clone_size	cdr3_nt	cdr3_aa
TRBD1	TRBV3-1	TRBJ1-5	NA	TGTGCCAGCAGCCCAGGGACAGGGTCTCAGCCCCAGCATTTT	CASSPGTGSQPQHF
TRBD2	TRBV7-9	TRBJ2-7	many	TGTGCCAGCAGTCCCCCCCTACTAGCGTACTCCTACGAGCAGTACTTC	CASSPPLLAYSYEQYF
TRBD1	TRBV11-3	TRBJ1-1	many	TGTGCCAGCAGCCTTAAGGTGCCAACAGGGGCGGCTTTCTTT	CASSLKVPTGAAFF
NA	TRBV24-1	TRBJ2-5	NA	TGTGCCACCAGTGATCTTCCAGGGGGGAAGGAGACCCAGTACTTC	CATSDLPGGKETQYF
NA	TRBV5-1	TRBJ2-1	many	TGCGCCAGCAGCGGCGGGTCGTCCTCCTACAATGAGCAGTTCTTC	CASSGGSSSYNEQFF
NA	TRBV20-1	TRBJ2-5	many	TGCAGTGCTAGGGGGTCTCGGGAGACCCAGTACTTC	CSARGSRETQYF
NA	TRBV5-4	TRBJ1-1	NA	TGTGCCAGCAGCACGGATCAGAACACTGAAGCTTTCTTT	CASSTDQNTEAFF
TRBD2	TRBV7-6	TRBJ2-3	NA	TGTGCCAGCAGCTTCAAAACGGGAGGTCCCACAGATACGCAGTATTTT	CASSFKTGGPTDTQYF
TRBD1	TRBV7-2	TRBJ1-2	NA	TGTGCCAGCAGCTCTGACAGGGGGCGAGTGGTGGACTATGGCTACACCTTC	CASSSDRGRVVDYGYTF
NA	TRBV29-1	TRBJ1-1	many	TGCAGCGGGAGGATGAGGAACACTGAAGCTTTCTTT	CSGRMRNTEAFF
TRBD2	TRBV29-1	TRBJ2-5	NA	TGCAGCGTTGAAGATAGGAGGCGGGGGGGCCTCTCAGAGACCCAGTACTTC	CSVEDRRRGGLSETQYF
NA	TRBV20-1	TRBJ1-1	NA	TGCAGTGCAAATCAAGGGACAGAAGCTTTCTTT	CSANQGTEAFF
TRBD1	TRBV18	TRBJ2-1	NA	TGTGCCAGCTCACCACTCCCGGACAGGGAACCCATCTTC	CASSPLPDREPIF
TRBD2	TRBV3-1	TRBJ2-5	many	TGTGCCAGCAGCCCTAGCGGGAGGCTGGAGACCCAGTACTTC	CASSPSGRLETQYF
NA	TRBV4-3	TRBJ1-2	few	TGCGCCAGCAGCCCGAACAGTCCCCGGGACTATGGCTACACCTTC	CASSPNSPRDYGYTF
NA	TRBV7-8	TRBJ1-1	few	TGTGCCAGCAGCTTATACGCCCAGGAGAGGAGCACTGAAGCTTTCTTT	CASSLYAQERSTEAFF
NA	TRBV14	TRBJ1-2	many	TGTGCCAGCAGCAAACCGGGACTGAACTATGGCTACACCTTC	CASSKPGLNYGYTF
NA	TRBV7-8	TRBJ1-2	NA	TGTGCCAGCAGCAGTGACGCGATCTATGGCTACACCTTC	CASSSDAIYGYTF
TRBD2	TRBV3-1	TRBJ2-2	few	TGTGCCAGCAGCCAAGAGCGTTCTAGCGGCCTGAACACCGGGGAGCTGTTTTTT	CASSQERSSGLNTGELFF
NA	TRBV29-1	TRBJ1-1	few	TGCAGCGTTGGGCGGACCGAGAACACTGAAGCTTTCTTT	CSVGRTENTEAFF
NA	TRBV19	TRBJ1-1	NA	TGTGCCAGTAGTGTCCGGGGGAACACTGAAGCTTTCTTT	CASSVRGNTEAFF
TRBD1	TRBV12-3/TRBV12-4	TRBJ1-1	few	TGTGCCAGCAGTGATAGGACAGGGGACAACACTGAAGCTTTCTTT	CASSDRTGDNTEAFF
NA	TRBV3-1	TRBJ2-3	many	TGTGCCAGCAGCTACTTCAGGGTAAATACGCAGTATTTT	CASSYFRVNTQYF
NA	TRBV30	TRBJ1-1	NA	TGTGCCTGGAGTGTGAAGATGAACACTGAAGCTTTCTTT	CAWSVKMNTEAFF
NA	TRBV20-1	TRBJ1-1	many	TGCAGTGCTAGAGAATGGGGGGGGAGGGAAGCTTTCTTT	CSAREWGGREAFF
NA	TRBV2	TRBJ2-1	few	TGTGCCAGCAGTGAACTAGTGAACAATGAGCAGTTCTTC	CASSELVNNEQFF
NA	TRBV27	TRBJ2-7	NA	TGTGCCAGCACCTTGCCGACCCCCCGGGTTCCCTACGAGCAGTACTTC	CASTLPTPRVPYEQYF
TRBD1	TRBV20-1	TRBJ2-7	few	TGCAGTGCCGTGGGACAGGGGGCCTACGAGCAGTACTTC	CSAVGQGAYEQYF
NA	TRBV6-2/TRBV6-3	TRBJ2-1	NA	TGTGCCAGCAGTTATCACGGGTGGGGGCAGTTCTTC	CASSYHGWGQFF
NA	TRBV20-1	TRBJ2-1	many	TGCAGTGCTAGAGATACTCGGACAGTTAATGAGCAGTTCTTC	CSARDTRTVNEQFF
TRBD2	TRBV20-1	TRBJ2-3	few	TGCAGTGCTAGAGAACCGGGGGGGGGCCTTGGCACAGATACGCAGTATTTT	CSAREPGGGLGTDTQYF
TRBD2	TRBV19	TRBJ2-3	NA	TGTGCCAGTAGTATTTTGCGGGGGTCAGTAGATACGCAGTATTTT	CASSILRGSVDTQYF
NA	TRBV7-2	TRBJ2-7	few	TGTGCCAGCAGCTTATCACGAGGGAGCTACGAGCAGTACTTC	CASSLSRGSYEQYF
NA	TRBV12-3/TRBV12-4	TRBJ1-2	few	TGTGCCAGCAGCCGTGCCGGAACAGCTCTCTATGGCTACACCTTC	CASSRAGTALYGYTF
TRBD2	TRBV11-2	TRBJ2-7	few	TGTGCCAGCAGGCCCCGACCCGGGACTAGCTACGAGCAGTACTTC	CASRPRPGTSYEQYF
NA	TRBV29-1	TRBJ1-2	many	TGCAGCGTTTCAGGGAAAGATGGCTACACCTTC	CSVSGKDGYTF
NA	TRBV28	TRBJ1-5	many	TGTGCCAGCAGGCTGGATCTCACGGGGGGGGGCCATAGCAATCAGCCCCAGCATTTT	CASRLDLTGGGHSNQPQHF
NA	TRBV11-3	TRBJ1-1	NA	TGTGCCAGCAGCTTATGGCACCTGAACACTGAAGCTTTCTTT	CASSLWHLNTEAFF
TRBD1	TRBV19	TRBJ1-6	NA	TGTGCCAGTAGTCCGTTGGCAGGGGGCAATTCACCCCTCCACTTT	CASSPLAGGNSPLHF
NA	TRBV20-1	TRBJ1-4	few	TGCAGTGCAAAGAGAACAGGAGGTAATGAAAAACTGTTTTTT	CSAKRTGGNEKLFF
NA	TRBV9	TRBJ2-1	many	TGTGCCAGCAGCGGTCTTAAGGGGACCCGATACAATGAGCAGTTCTTC	CASSGLKGTRYNEQFF
TRBD1	TRBV20-1	TRBJ1-6	NA	TGCAGTGCTGTTCTACCGGGACAGGGGAGTTCACCCCTCCACTTT	CSAVLPGQGSSPLHF
NA	TRBV27	TRBJ2-3	few	TGTGCCAGCAGTGAGGCCCGTCCGGCGGATACGCAGTATTTT	CASSEARPADTQYF
NA	TRBV30	TRBJ1-6	NA	TGTGCCGGCGGAGGGGAGGCTTCACCCCTCCACTTT	CAGGGEASPLHF
TRBD1	TRBV20-1	TRBJ1-2	NA	TGCAGTGCTAGGGGAGACAGGGGAGGGTATGGCTATACCTTC	CSARGDRGGYGYTF
NA	TRBV7-6	TRBJ1-1	NA	TGTGCCAGCAGCTCACAGGGAACGGCCGTCACTGAAGCTTTCTTT	CASSSQGTAVTEAFF
NA	TRBV7-8	TRBJ2-6	few	TGTGCCAGCAGCTTAGGGGGTAACGGGGCCAACGTCCTGACTTTC	CASSLGGNGANVLTF
TRBD1	TRBV12-3/TRBV12-4	TRBJ1-3	few	TGTGCCAGCAGAATCCCAGGGGGCTTTGGAAACACCATATATTTT	CASRIPGGFGNTIYF
NA	TRBV7-2	TRBJ1-1	many	TGTGCCAGCAGCTTAGTATATGAAGCTTTCTTT	CASSLVYEAFF
TRBD1	TRBV20-1	TRBJ1-2	NA	TGCAGTGCATCCTGGACAGGACGTAACTATGGCTACACCTTC	CSASWTGRNYGYTF
NA	TRBV4-1	TRBJ2-2	NA	TGCGCCAGCAGCCAAGAGGCACAGGGCTTCTGGGCGAACACCGGGGAGCTGTTTTTT	CASSQEAQGFWANTGELFF
TRBD1	TRBV11-3	TRBJ1-4	few	TGTGCCAGCAGCTCAAGGACAGGAGGGGAAAAACTGTTTTTT	CASSSRTGGEKLFF
TRBD1	TRBV20-1	TRBJ2-2	few	TGCAGTGCGCCGGACAGGGGGCGAGGCACCGGGGAGCTGTTTTTT	CSAPDRGRGTGELFF
TRBD2	TRBV6-2/TRBV6-3	TRBJ2-4	NA	TGTGCCAGCAGTTACTCCTTGACGGGGGGGAAAGGGAACATTCAGTACTTC	CASSYSLTGGKGNIQYF
NA	TRBV27	TRBJ1-1	NA	TGTGCCAGCAGTCCTCAGGGAACTGAAGCTTTCTTT	CASSPQGTEAFF
NA	TRBV6-5	TRBJ2-7	NA	TGTGCCAGCAGTTACTCGAGTACAATAGGCAGACCCTACGAGCAGTACTTC	CASSYSSTIGRPYEQYF
NA	TRBV5-1	TRBJ1-4	NA	TGCGCCAGCAGCTCCAGTTACGGACAGAGGAATGAAAAACTGTTTTTT	CASSSSYGQRNEKLFF
TRBD2	TRBV2	TRBJ2-7	many	TGTGCCAGCACCAAATCGGCTAGCGGGAAGTACGAGCAGTACTTC	CASTKSASGKYEQYF
NA	TRBV7-3	TRBJ2-1	few	TGTGCCAGCAGCTCCGACAGGCCCAACAATGAGCAGTTCTTC	CASSSDRPNNEQFF
NA	TRBV28	TRBJ1-2	few	TGTGCCAGCTATTCGCGTGTTGGCTACACCTTC	CASYSRVGYTF